The 7 T cell receptor beta chains presented below share a single source sample, sequenced in a study of cytomegalovirus exposure and HLA in healthy donors. Amplification used 60 Vbeta primers and 13 Jbeta primers. The assay was immunoSEQ multiplex PCR, and TCRdb's table has in-frame clones only and misses some. Of over 150,000 clones listed, 78% are singletons. Sequencing was performed on PBMCs. These TCRs come from a woman aged 50 to 60 in good health and CMV-seropositive.

The chain combines TRBV18 with TRBJ1-2; TRBD1 matches 8 bases. Germline V gene sequence: CDR1 KGHSH, CDR2 LQKENI. This CDR3 has 16 residues. The ends lost 0 bases at V and 5 bases at J; junction bases unmatched: 8. The DNA for the CDR3 is TGTGCCAGCTCACCACCGGGCGGAACAGGGGGTTATGGCTACACCTTC. This translates into CASSPPGGTGGYGYTF.

This clone appeared a few times. V gene TRBV5-6 combines with J gene TRBJ2-1; TRBD2 aligns across 7 bases. The V segment lost 5 bases and the J segment 3 bases; nucleotides outside the gene matches: 8. The V gene's germline CDR1 is SGHDT and CDR2 YYEEEE. The CDR3 has 15 amino acids. The CDR3 sequence is CASRWGGENYNEQFF. DNA for the CDR3: TGTGCCAGCAGGTGGGGGGGGGAAAACTACAATGAGCAGTTCTTC. Based on the CDR3 plus reference TRBV5-6 and TRBJ2-1, the full variable domain is DAGVTQSPTHLIKTRGQQVTLRCSPKSGHDTVSWYQQALGQGPQFIFQYYEEEERQRGNFPDRFSGHQFPNYSSELNVNALLLGDSALYLCASRWGGENYNEQFFGPGTRLTVL.

J is TRBJ2-6 and V is TRBV7-3, with 9 bases identical to TRBD1. Germline loops: CDR1 SGHTA, CDR2 FQGTGA. There are 17 residues in the CDR3. The J segment lost 1 base and the V segment lost 3 bases, leaving 4 bases of the junction unmatched. The CDR3 DNA reads as TGTGCCAGCAGCTTTTCCGGGACAGGGTCTGGGGCCAACGTCCTGACTTTC. Encoded protein: CASSFSGTGSGANVLTF.

In its sample, this clone was seen a few times. This chain joins TRBV5-1 and TRBJ2-1, with D perhaps TRBD2 (5 bases). This CDR3 region has 16 residues. Trimming took off 1 base at V and 8 bases at J, with 19 bases between the two ends. CDR1 is SGHRS and CDR2 is YFSETQ in the germline V gene. Here the CDR3 reads CASSLMRAGVYDEQFF. The CDR3 coding sequence is TGCGCCAGCAGCTTGATGAGGGCTGGGGTTTACGATGAGCAGTTCTTC.

The chain is built from TRBV9 and TRBJ2-5, with D possibly matching TRBD2 (6 bases). Looked up from germline, CDR1 is SGDLS and CDR2 is YYNGEE. V lost 4 bases, J lost 0 bases, and 13 bases lay in between. This CDR3 spans 15 amino acids. The CDR3 bases are TGTGCCAGCAGCCCATGGGGGAGGTACCAAGAGACCCAGTACTTC. This encodes CASSPWGRYQETQYF.

The table lists this clone with a few counts. The rearrangement links TRBV25-1 to TRBJ1-1; 8 nucleotides match TRBD1. The CDR3 totals 14 residues. Germline assignment: CDR1 MGHDK and CDR2 SYGVNS. Trimming cost V 5 bases and J 1 base; bases outside gene matches: 3. The CDR3 DNA reads TGTGCCAGCAGTCTCCAGGGGGCGAACACTGAAGCTTTCTTT. Protein product: CASSLQGANTEAFF.

CDR3 region: CASSLEQGRNTEAFF. CDR3 bases: TGTGCCAGCAGCTTGGAACAGGGTCGGAACACTGAAGCTTTCTTT. The V and J genes are TRBV5-4 and TRBJ1-1; weak D call: TRBD1 (6 bases). V was pared by 0 bases and J by 1 base, with 10 bases between. The CDR3 spans 15 residues. Germline CDR1 SGHNT, CDR2 YYREEE (reference sequence).